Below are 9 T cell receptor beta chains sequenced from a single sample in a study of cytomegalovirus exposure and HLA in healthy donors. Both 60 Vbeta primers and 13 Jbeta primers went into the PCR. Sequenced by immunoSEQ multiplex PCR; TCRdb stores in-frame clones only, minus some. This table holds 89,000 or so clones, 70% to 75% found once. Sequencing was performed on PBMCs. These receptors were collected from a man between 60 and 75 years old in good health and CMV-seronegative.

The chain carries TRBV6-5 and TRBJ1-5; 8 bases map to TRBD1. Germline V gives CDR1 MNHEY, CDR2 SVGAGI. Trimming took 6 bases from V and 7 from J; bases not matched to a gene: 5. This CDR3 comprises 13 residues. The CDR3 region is CASSRQGNQPQHF. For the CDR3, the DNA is TGTGCCAGCAGCCGACAGGGGAACCAGCCCCAGCATTTT.

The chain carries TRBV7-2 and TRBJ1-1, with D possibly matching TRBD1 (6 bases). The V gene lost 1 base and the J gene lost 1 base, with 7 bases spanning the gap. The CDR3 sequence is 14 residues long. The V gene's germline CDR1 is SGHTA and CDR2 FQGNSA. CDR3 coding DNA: TGTGCCAGCAGCTTAGGACAGGAGAACACTGAAGCTTTCTTT. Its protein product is CASSLGQENTEAFF.

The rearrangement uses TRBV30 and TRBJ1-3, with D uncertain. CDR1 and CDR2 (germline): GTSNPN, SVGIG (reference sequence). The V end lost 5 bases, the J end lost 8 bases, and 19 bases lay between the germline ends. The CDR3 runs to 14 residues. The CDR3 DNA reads TGTGCCTGGGCGGGTATCATCGTGTCGGACACCATATATTTT. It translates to CAWAGIIVSDTIYF.

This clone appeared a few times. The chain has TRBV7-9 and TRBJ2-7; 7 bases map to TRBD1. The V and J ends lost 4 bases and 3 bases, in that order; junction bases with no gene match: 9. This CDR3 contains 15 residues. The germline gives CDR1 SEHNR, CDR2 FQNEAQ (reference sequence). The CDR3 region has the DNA TGTGCCAGCAGCTCGACCGGGACAGAGATCTACGAGCAGTACTTC. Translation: CASSSTGTEIYEQYF.

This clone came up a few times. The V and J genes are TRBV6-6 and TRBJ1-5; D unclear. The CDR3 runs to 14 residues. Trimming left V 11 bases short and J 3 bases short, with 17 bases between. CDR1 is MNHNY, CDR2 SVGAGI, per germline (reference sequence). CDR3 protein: CASSPADNNQPQHF. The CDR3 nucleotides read TGTGCCTCATCTCCTGCCGACAACAATCAGCCCCAGCATTTT.

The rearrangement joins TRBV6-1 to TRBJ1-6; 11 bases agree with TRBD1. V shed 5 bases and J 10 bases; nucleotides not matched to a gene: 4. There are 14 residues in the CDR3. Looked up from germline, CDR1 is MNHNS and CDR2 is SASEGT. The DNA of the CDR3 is TGTGCCAGCAGTTCGGACAGGGGGCTCTCACCCCTCCACTTT. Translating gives CASSSDRGLSPLHF.

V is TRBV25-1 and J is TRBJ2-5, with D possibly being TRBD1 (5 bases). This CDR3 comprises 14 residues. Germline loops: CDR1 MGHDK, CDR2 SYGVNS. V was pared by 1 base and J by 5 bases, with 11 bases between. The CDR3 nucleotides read TGTGCCAGCAGTGAATCAATAGGGGCTGAGACCCAGTACTTC. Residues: CASSESIGAETQYF.

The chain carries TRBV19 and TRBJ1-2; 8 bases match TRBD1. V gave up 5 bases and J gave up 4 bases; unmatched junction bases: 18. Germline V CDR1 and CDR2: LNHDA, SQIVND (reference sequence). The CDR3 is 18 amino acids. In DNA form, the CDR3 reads TGTGCCAGTAGTCCCCCCGGACAGGGCGTCATCGGGGGCTATGGCTACACCTTC. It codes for CASSPPGQGVIGGYGYTF.

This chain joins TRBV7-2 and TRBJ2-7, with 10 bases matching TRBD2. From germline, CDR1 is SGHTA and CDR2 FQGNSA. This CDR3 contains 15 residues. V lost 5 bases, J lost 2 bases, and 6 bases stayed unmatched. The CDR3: CASSRRTSGTYEQYF. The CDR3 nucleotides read TGTGCCAGCAGCCGCAGGACTAGCGGTACCTACGAGCAGTACTTC. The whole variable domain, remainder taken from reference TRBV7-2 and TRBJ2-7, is GAGVSQSPSNKVTEKGKDVELRCDPISGHTALYWYRQSLGQGLEFLIYFQGNSAPDKSGLPSDRFSAERTGGSVSTLTIQRTQQEDSAVYLCASSRRTSGTYEQYFGPGTRLTVT.